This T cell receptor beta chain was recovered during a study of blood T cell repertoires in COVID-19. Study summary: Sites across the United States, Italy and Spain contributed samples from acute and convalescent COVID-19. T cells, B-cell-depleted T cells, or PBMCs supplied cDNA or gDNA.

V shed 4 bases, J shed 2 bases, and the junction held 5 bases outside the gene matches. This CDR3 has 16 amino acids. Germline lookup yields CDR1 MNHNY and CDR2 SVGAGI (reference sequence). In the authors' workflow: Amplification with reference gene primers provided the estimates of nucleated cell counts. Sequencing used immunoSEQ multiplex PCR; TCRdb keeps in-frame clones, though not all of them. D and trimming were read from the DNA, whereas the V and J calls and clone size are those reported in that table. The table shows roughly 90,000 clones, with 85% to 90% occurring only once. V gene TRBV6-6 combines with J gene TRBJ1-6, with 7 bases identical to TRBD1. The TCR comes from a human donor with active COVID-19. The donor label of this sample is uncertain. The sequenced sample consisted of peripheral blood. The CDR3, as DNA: TGTGCCAGCAGTTCCCCCGACAGGGCCTATAATTCACCCCTCCACTTT. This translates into CASSSPDRAYNSPLHF.